These 10 T cell receptor beta chains were sequenced from one sample in a study of a mutant IDH1 vaccine in newly diagnosed glioma. The table came from immunoSEQ multiplex PCR; TCRdb's copy has only in-frame clones and leaves some out. This table holds about 33,000 clones, roughly 80% found once. As to time point: week 35, safety follow-up. It was 300 ug of mutant IDH1 20-mer peptide that made up each vaccine dose, given with topical imiquimod. Their antigens remain unidentified. The sequences come from PBMCs, collected from a glioma patient whose treatment included an IDH1 peptide vaccine. These receptors all stem from a young woman with glioma.

This chain connects TRBV5-1 to TRBJ2-7, with a tentative D call TRBD2 (6 bases). CDR1 and CDR2 from the germline V gene are SGHRS and YFSETQ. The CDR3 is 16 residues long. V shed 0 bases and J shed 1 base, with 14 bases lying between them. The CDR3 loop reads CASSLDGGGVSYEQYF. The DNA of the CDR3 is TGCGCCAGCAGCTTGGATGGGGGAGGCGTATCCTACGAGCAGTACTTC. Based on the CDR3 plus reference TRBV5-1 and TRBJ2-7, the full variable domain is KAGVTQTPRYLIKTRGQQVTLSCSPISGHRSVSWYQQTPGQGLQFLFEYFSETQRNKGNFPGRFSGRQFSNSRSEMNVSTLELGDSALYLCASSLDGGGVSYEQYFGPGTRLTVT.

This clone was detected once. The V gene is TRBV5-1, the J gene TRBJ2-1; tentatively, D is TRBD1 (6 bases). Deletions cut 0 bases from V and 1 base from J, with 11 bases between. The germline V gene encodes CDR1 SGHRS and CDR2 YFSETQ. The CDR3 is made up of 16 amino acids. The DNA of the CDR3 is TGCGCCAGCAGCTTGGCCACAGGGTTTTCCTACAATGAGCAGTTCTTC. As protein: CASSLATGFSYNEQFF.

This chain uses TRBV6-1 with TRBJ1-5; D unclear. Trimming left V 0 bases short and J 3 bases short, with 6 bases between. The CDR3 consists of 14 residues. Germline loops: CDR1 MNHNS, CDR2 SASEGT. The CDR3 here is CASSEAPDNQPQHF. CDR3 nucleotides: TGTGCCAGCAGTGAAGCGCCCGACAATCAGCCCCAGCATTTT.

V usage is TRBV7-8 and J usage is TRBJ2-2; no clear D. Germline assignment: CDR1 SGHVS and CDR2 FQNEAQ. V shed 9 bases and J shed 6 bases, with 8 bases lying between them. CDR3 length equals 11 residues. In DNA form, the CDR3 reads TGTGCCAGTCCTAAGGCCGGGGAGCTGTTTTTT. Protein sequence: CASPKAGELFF.

The V call is TRBV14, the J call TRBJ1-1, with D perhaps matching TRBD1 (6 bases). The V and J ends lost 4 bases and 2 bases respectively, with 11 bases between them. The germline V gene has CDR1 SGHDN and CDR2 FVKESK. This CDR3 region has 14 residues. The CDR3 DNA reads TGTGCCAGCAGCCCCAGGGGAGTTAACACTGAAGCTTTCTTT. Its translation is CASSPRGVNTEAFF.

The chain carries TRBV7-2 and TRBJ2-7, with D maybe TRBD2 (7 bases). The length of the CDR3 is 17 residues. V gave up 1 base and J gave up 7 bases, with 23 bases separating them. Germline V lookup: CDR1 SGHTA, CDR2 FQGNSA. The CDR3 loop reads CASSLGRGGLRQREQYF. CDR3 sequence (DNA): TGTGCCAGCAGCTTAGGAAGGGGGGGACTGCGCCAGAGAGAGCAGTACTTC.

V is TRBV7-3 and J is TRBJ2-3; the match to TRBD1 covers 7 bases. V was pared by 2 bases and J by 3 bases, with 14 bases of the junction left unmatched. The CDR3 is made up of 18 amino acids. Per the germline V gene, CDR1 is SGHTA and CDR2 is FQGTGA. The CDR3 region is CASSLYTTGKVETDTQYF. The CDR3 DNA is TGTGCCAGCAGCTTATATACGACAGGGAAGGTTGAGACAGATACGCAGTATTTT.

This sequence joins TRBV6-1 and TRBJ1-2, with unresolved D. Trimming took 4 bases from V and 5 from J, leaving 20 bases between them. The CDR3 runs 16 residues. Per the germline V gene, CDR1 is MNHNS and CDR2 is SASEGT. CDR3 sequence reads: CASSVAENSPPYGYTF. For the CDR3, the DNA is TGTGCCAGCAGTGTTGCTGAAAATTCCCCCCCATATGGCTACACCTTC.

This clone was recorded only once. The chain's CDR3 is CASSPQGSGYSPLHF. The CDR3 region has the DNA TGTGCCAGCAGCCCACAGGGGAGTGGGTATTCACCCCTCCACTTT. V usage is TRBV7-2 and J usage is TRBJ1-6; 7 bases match TRBD1. The germline V gene encodes CDR1 SGHTA and CDR2 FQGNSA. J was trimmed by 8 bases and V by 5 bases; bases with no gene match: 9. The CDR3 is made up of 15 amino acids.

V is TRBV6-1 and J is TRBJ1-4, with D perhaps TRBD1 (5 bases). The CDR3 runs 14 residues. Germline CDR1 reads MNHNS; CDR2 reads SASEGT. V was clipped by 7 bases and J by 8 bases, with 17 bases between them. CDR3 nucleotides: TGTGCCAGCACGTCAATGAGGGCAGGGGAAAAACTGTTTTTT. It translates to CASTSMRAGEKLFF.